This T cell receptor (beta chain) was found in a study of blood T cell repertoires in COVID-19. Study-wide context: Material from acute and convalescent COVID-19 was sourced from the United States, Italy and Spain. Sources were T cells, B-cell-depleted T cells, or PBMCs; the material itself was cDNA or gDNA.

Germline-derived CDR1 and CDR2 are LNHDA and SQIVND (reference sequence). This CDR3 contains 15 residues. Trimming took 5 bases from V and 3 from J, leaving 13 bases between them. Assay: immunoSEQ multiplex PCR; the TCRdb copy retains only in-frame clones and omits some. Altogether hundreds of thousands of clones are present, 86% being singletons, with the ten largest covering under 2%. Residents of approximately 25 US areas, aged about 18 to 89 years, made up the participants. Cohorts were assigned according to the clinical history that participants reported. The source material was PBMCs or T cells enriched from blood (not recorded which). This sequence was found in a man in his forties who had recovered from COVID-19. This rearrangement joins TRBV19 to TRBJ1-4, with D possibly TRBD1 on 6 matching bases. DNA of the CDR3: TGTGCCAGTAGTCCTCAGGGGTTATCTAATGAAAAACTGTTTTTT. Protein sequence: CASSPQGLSNEKLFF.